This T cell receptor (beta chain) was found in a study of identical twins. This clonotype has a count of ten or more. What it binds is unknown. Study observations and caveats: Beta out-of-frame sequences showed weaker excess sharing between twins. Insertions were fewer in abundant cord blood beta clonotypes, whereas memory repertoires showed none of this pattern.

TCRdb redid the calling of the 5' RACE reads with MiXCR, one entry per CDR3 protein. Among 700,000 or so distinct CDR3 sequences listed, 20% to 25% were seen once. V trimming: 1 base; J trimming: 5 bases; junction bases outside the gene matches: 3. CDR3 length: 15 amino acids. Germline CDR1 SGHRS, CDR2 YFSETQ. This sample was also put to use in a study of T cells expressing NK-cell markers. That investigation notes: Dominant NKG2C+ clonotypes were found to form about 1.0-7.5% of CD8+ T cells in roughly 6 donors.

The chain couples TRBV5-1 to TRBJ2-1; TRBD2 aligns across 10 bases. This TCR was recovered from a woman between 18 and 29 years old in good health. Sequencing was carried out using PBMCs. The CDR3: CASSLTLAGHNEQFF. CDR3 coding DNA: TGCGCCAGCAGCTTGACACTAGCGGGACACAATGAGCAGTTCTTC.